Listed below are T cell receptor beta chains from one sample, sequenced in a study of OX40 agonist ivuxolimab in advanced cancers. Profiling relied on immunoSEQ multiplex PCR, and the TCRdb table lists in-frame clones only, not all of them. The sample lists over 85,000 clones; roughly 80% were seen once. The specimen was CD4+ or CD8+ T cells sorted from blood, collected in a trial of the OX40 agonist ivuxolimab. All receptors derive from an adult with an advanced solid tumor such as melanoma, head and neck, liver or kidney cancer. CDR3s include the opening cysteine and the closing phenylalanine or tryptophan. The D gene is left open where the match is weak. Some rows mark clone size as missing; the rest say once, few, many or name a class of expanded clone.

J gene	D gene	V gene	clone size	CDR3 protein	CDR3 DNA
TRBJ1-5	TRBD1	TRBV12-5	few	CASGSGQGGNQPQHF	TGTGCTAGTGGTTCGGGACAGGGGGGTAATCAGCCCCAGCATTTT
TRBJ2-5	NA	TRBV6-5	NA	CASSSLVETQYF	TGTGCCAGCAGTTCCTTGGTAGAGACCCAGTACTTC
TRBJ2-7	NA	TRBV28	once	CASRPVGPAGEQYF	TGTGCCAGCAGACCTGTCGGCCCGGCCGGCGAGCAGTACTTC
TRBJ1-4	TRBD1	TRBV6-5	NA	CASRRYRGEKLFF	TGTGCCAGCAGGCGATACAGGGGTGAAAAACTGTTTTTT
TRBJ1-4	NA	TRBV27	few	CASRDTGNEKLFF	TGTGCCAGCAGGGACACTGGGAATGAAAAACTGTTTTTT
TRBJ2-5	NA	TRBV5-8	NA	CASSRRGANGETQYF	TGTGCCAGCAGCCGTAGGGGGGCCAACGGGGAGACCCAGTACTTC
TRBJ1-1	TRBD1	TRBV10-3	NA	CAIRIRDRGTEAFF	TGTGCCATCAGAATCCGGGACAGGGGAACTGAAGCTTTCTTT
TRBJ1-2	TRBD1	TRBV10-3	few	CAIRTGAKQANYGYTF	TGTGCCATCCGGACAGGGGCCAAACAAGCTAACTATGGCTACACCTTC
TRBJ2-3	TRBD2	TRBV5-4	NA	CASSFGLAGGDTQYF	TGTGCCAGCAGCTTCGGACTAGCGGGAGGAGATACGCAGTATTTT
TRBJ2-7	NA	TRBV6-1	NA	CASSRGSSYEQYF	TGTGCCAGCTCAAGGGGGAGCTCCTACGAGCAGTACTTC
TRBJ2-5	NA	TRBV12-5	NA	CANQGRTQYF	TGTGCTAACCAGGGGAGGACCCAGTACTTC
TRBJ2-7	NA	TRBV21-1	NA	CASSTGVAYEQYF	TGTGCCAGCAGCACCGGTGTCGCCTACGAGCAGTACTTC
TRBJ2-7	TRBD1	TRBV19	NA	CASRPGTGLPYEQYF	TGTGCCAGTAGACCCGGGACAGGTTTACCCTACGAGCAGTACTTC
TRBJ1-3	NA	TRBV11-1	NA	CASREGVWGSGNTIYF	TGTGCCAGCAGAGAGGGGGTATGGGGCTCTGGAAACACCATATATTTT
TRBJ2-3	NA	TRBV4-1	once	CASSQERWGSTDTQYF	TGCGCCAGCAGCCAAGAAAGATGGGGAAGCACAGATACGCAGTATTTT
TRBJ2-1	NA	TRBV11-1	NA	CASSLAGRIYNEQFF	TGTGCCAGCAGCTTAGCGGGGCGAATCTACAATGAGCAGTTCTTC
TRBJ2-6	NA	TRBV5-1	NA	CASRPFFGKLEGANVLTF	TGCGCCAGCAGGCCCTTCTTCGGCAAACTGGAGGGGGCCAACGTCCTGACTTTC
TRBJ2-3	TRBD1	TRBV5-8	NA	CASSSGTGGTDTQYF	TGTGCCAGCAGTTCCGGGACAGGGGGCACAGATACGCAGTATTTT
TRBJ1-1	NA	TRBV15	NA	CATSREVYHEAFF	TGTGCCACCAGCAGAGAGGTCTACCATGAAGCTTTCTTT
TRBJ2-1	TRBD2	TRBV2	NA	CASSVRAGDTEQFF	TGTGCCAGCAGTGTACGAGCGGGAGACACTGAGCAGTTCTTC
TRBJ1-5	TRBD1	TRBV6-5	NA	CASSSGTGMWDQPQHF	TGTGCCAGCAGTTCCGGGACAGGGATGTGGGATCAGCCCCAGCATTTT
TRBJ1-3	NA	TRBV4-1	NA	CASSQDGLAGNTIYF	TGCGCCAGCAGCCAAGACGGTCTAGCGGGAAACACCATATATTTT
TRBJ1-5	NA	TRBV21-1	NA	CASSKAFRAQQSNQPQHF	TGTGCCAGCAGCAAAGCTTTCAGGGCCCAGCAAAGCAATCAGCCCCAGCATTTT
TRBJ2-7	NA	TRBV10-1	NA	CASSEGSFGGEQYF	TGCGCCAGCAGTGAAGGAAGTTTCGGTGGCGAGCAGTACTTC
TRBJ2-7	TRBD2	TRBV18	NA	CASSRTRGGLYEQYF	TGTGCCAGCTCCCGCACCCGGGGGGGCCTCTACGAGCAGTACTTC
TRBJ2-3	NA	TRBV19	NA	CASSPRPGFSTDTQYF	TGTGCCAGTAGCCCCCGACCGGGGTTTAGCACAGATACGCAGTATTTT
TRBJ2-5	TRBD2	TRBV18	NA	CASSPTRAGGSETQYF	TGTGCCAGCTCTCCTACCCGAGCGGGGGGATCAGAGACCCAGTACTTC
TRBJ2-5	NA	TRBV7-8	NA	CASSPGGNQETQYF	TGTGCCAGCAGCCCCGGAGGGAACCAAGAGACCCAGTACTTC
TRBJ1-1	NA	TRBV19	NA	CASRITRNTEAFF	TGTGCCAGTAGAATTACACGGAACACTGAAGCTTTCTTT
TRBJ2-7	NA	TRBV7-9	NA	CASRMDSSFNYEQYF	TGTGCCAGCAGAATGGACTCCTCATTTAACTACGAGCAGTACTTC
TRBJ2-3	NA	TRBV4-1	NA	CASSQDPNTDTQYF	TGCGCCAGCAGCCAAGACCCGAATACAGATACGCAGTATTTT
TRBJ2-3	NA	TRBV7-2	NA	CASSFRGTQYF	TGTGCCAGCAGCTTTAGAGGTACGCAGTATTTT
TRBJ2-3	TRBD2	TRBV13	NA	CASSLLAGGPEDTQYF	TGTGCCAGCAGCTTACTAGCGGGGGGGCCGGAGGATACGCAGTATTTT
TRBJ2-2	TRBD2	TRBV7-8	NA	CASSFPGLAGRWDTGELFF	TGTGCCAGCAGCTTTCCGGGACTAGCGGGACGGTGGGACACCGGGGAGCTGTTTTTT
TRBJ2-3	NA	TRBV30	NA	CAWRKSGSTDTQYF	TGTGCCTGGAGAAAAAGCGGTAGCACAGATACGCAGTATTTT
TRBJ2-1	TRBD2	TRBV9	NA	CASSVEGTSGSGDEQFF	TGTGCCAGCAGCGTAGAGGGGACTAGCGGGAGTGGAGATGAGCAGTTCTTC
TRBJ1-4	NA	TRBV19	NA	CASSIGGGREKLFF	TGTGCCAGTAGTATCGGCGGGGGACGGGAAAAACTGTTTTTT
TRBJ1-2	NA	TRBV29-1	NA	CSVVSPLEDHGYTF	TGCAGCGTTGTTTCCCCTTTGGAGGATCATGGCTACACCTTC
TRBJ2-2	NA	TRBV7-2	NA	CASSLALGRANTGELFF	TGTGCCAGCAGCTTAGCTCTCGGGCGGGCGAACACCGGGGAGCTGTTTTTT
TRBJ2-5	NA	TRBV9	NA	CASSEGPGETQYF	TGTGCCAGCAGCGAGGGGCCGGGTGAGACCCAGTACTTC
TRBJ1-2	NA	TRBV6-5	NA	CASRPSQGWDYGYTF	TGTGCCAGCAGGCCCAGCCAAGGCTGGGACTATGGCTACACCTTC
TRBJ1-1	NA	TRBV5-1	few	CASSLGLTLEAFF	TGCGCCAGCAGCTTGGGACTAACACTTGAAGCTTTCTTT
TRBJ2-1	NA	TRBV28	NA	CASSPSDMGRSYNEQFF	TGTGCCAGCAGTCCATCGGATATGGGGAGGTCCTACAATGAGCAGTTCTTC
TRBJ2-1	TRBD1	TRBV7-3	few	CASSLSGTGFDNEQFF	TGTGCCAGCAGCTTGTCCGGGACAGGGTTCGACAATGAGCAGTTCTTC
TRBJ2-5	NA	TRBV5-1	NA	CASKSGPPQETQYF	TGCGCCAGCAAAAGCGGGCCTCCACAAGAGACCCAGTACTTC
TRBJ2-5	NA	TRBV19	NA	CASSIVRALGETQYF	TGTGCCAGTAGTATAGTGCGGGCGTTGGGAGAGACCCAGTACTTC
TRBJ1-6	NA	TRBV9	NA	CASSLQGWDNSPLHF	TGTGCCAGCAGCCTCCAGGGGTGGGATAATTCACCCCTCCACTTT
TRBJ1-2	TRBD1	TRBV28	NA	CASTSSSGQGNYGYTF	TGTGCCAGCACCTCCAGTTCGGGACAGGGGAACTATGGCTACACCTTC
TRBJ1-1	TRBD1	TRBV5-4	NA	CASSLGKTGMDTEAFF	TGTGCCAGCAGCTTGGGGAAGACAGGGATGGACACTGAAGCTTTCTTT
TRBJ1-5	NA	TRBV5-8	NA	CASSHHPGNRNQPQHF	TGTGCCAGCAGCCACCACCCGGGAAACAGAAATCAGCCCCAGCATTTT
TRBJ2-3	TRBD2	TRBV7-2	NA	CASSQGPSGTTSTDTQYF	TGTGCCAGCAGCCAAGGGCCTAGCGGCACAACTAGCACAGATACGCAGTATTTT
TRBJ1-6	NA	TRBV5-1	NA	CASSRRGEDDSPLHF	TGCGCCAGCAGCCGGAGGGGGGAGGACGATTCACCCCTCCACTTT
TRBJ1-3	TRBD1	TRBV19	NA	CASSMETGPLSGNTIYF	TGTGCCAGTAGTATGGAGACAGGGCCCCTCTCTGGAAACACCATATATTTT
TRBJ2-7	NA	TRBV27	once	CASSLAQGPPYEQYF	TGTGCCAGCAGTTTGGCCCAGGGCCCCCCCTACGAGCAGTACTTC
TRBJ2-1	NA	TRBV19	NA	CASSVKSEQFF	TGTGCCAGTAGTGTCAAGAGTGAGCAGTTCTTC